The present TCR beta chain was sequenced within a study of cytomegalovirus exposure and HLA in healthy donors. It was with 60 Vbeta and 13 Jbeta primers that the PCR ran. This table comes from immunoSEQ multiplex PCR, and its TCRdb copy is limited to in-frame clones, with some not included. This sample has roughly 170,000 clones, with 75% to 85% found just once. This clone was counted between two and nine times. Its antigen is currently unknown. Germline-derived CDR1 and CDR2 are MNHEY and SMNVEV (reference sequence). The CDR3 loop spans 18 amino acids. V lost 4 bases to trimming and J lost 0 bases, with 21 bases between them. Overall study results and limits: Several V segments, TRBV6-2 and TRBV6-3 among them, could not be told apart and were dropped.

This TCR derives from a woman between 25 and 40 years old in good health and CMV-seronegative. The genes are TRBV27 and TRBJ1-1, with D perhaps TRBD1 (6 bases). The sequencing sample was made of PBMCs. DNA of the CDR3: TGTGCCAGCAGTTCGGGGGGGCGAGGTCTCCAGATGAACACTGAAGCTTTCTTT. Its translation: CASSSGGRGLQMNTEAFF.